Each of the 22 T cell receptor beta chains below was sequenced from the same sample in a study of patients and donors after allogeneic stem cell transplantation. TCRdb re-called the RT-PCR reads through MiXCR, storing one row per CDR3 protein. This table holds about a million distinct CDR3 sequences, about 20% found once. Material: blood, either unsorted or a sorted T cell fraction (not recorded which). These receptors all stem from a human donor who was either an allogeneic HSCT recipient or a stem cell or donor lymphocyte infusion donor (not recorded which). It is not recorded whose cells these are; they may come from a transplant donor.

This clonotype was seen only a few times. The chain employs TRBV10-3 and TRBJ2-2; TRBD1 agrees at 7 bases. V was clipped by 5 bases and J by 4 bases; unmatched bases: 4. This CDR3 contains 14 residues. Germline V gives CDR1 ENHRY, CDR2 SYGVKD. The CDR3 reads CAISRDSGTGELFF. The CDR3 DNA follows: TGTGCCATCAGTCGGGACAGTGGCACCGGGGAGCTGTTTTTT.

The J gene is TRBJ2-2, the V gene TRBV9, with D perhaps TRBD2 (5 bases). This CDR3 comprises 14 residues. Germline CDR1 is SGDLS and CDR2 is YYNGEE. Trimming removed 2 bases at V and 3 bases at J, with 8 bases between. CDR3 residues: CASSVGSYTGELFF. CDR3 coding DNA: TGTGCCAGCAGCGTTGGGAGCTACACCGGGGAGCTGTTTTTT.

This clonotype has a handful of counts. The chain links TRBV12-3 or TRBV12-4 to TRBJ1-5; TRBD1 agrees at 10 bases. The CDR3 is 14 residues long. V was clipped by 6 bases and J by 2 bases; unmatched bases: 1. In DNA form, the CDR3 reads TGTGCCAGCAGGGGGACAGGGGGCAATCAGCCCCAGCATTTT. Protein sequence: CASRGTGGNQPQHF.

The V call is TRBV30, the J call TRBJ2-1; 9 positions match TRBD2. With V trimmed by 3 bases and J by 7 bases, 1 base remained unmatched. Germline-derived CDR1 and CDR2 are GTSNPN and SVGIG (reference sequence). CDR3 length equals 12 residues. CDR3 sequence (DNA): TGTGCCTGGAGCCTAGCGGGGAATGAGCAGTTCTTC. Its translation: CAWSLAGNEQFF.

This clonotype was seen a few times. V gene TRBV12-3 or TRBV12-4 combines with J gene TRBJ1-2; D is unclear. This CDR3 comprises 16 residues. The V and J ends lost 5 bases and 0 bases respectively, with 16 bases between them. DNA for the CDR3: TGTGCCAGCAGTAAAACAAGGACCCGCTCTAACTATGGCTACACCTTC. Its protein is CASSKTRTRSNYGYTF.

The chain couples TRBV18 to TRBJ1-1, with a weak D call TRBD1 (5 bases). V was cut by 3 bases and J by 6 bases, with 17 bases left in between. Germline CDR1 is KGHSH and CDR2 is LQKENI. The CDR3 loop spans 15 amino acids. The CDR3 DNA reads as TGTGCCAGCTCACCTCGGACGGAGGGGAGGGCTGAAGCTTTCTTT. Amino acid sequence: CASSPRTEGRAEAFF.

The chain links TRBV20-1 to TRBJ1-2; TRBD1 matches at 9 bases. This CDR3 comprises 16 residues. CDR1 is DFQATT, CDR2 SNEGSKA, per germline (reference sequence). Trimming took 0 bases from V and 3 from J; bases not matched to a gene: 8. The CDR3 is CSARDGGTGSYYGYTF. The CDR3 nucleotides read TGCAGTGCTAGAGATGGGGGGACAGGGTCATACTATGGCTACACCTTC.

V gene TRBV19 combines with J gene TRBJ2-3, with 8 positions matching TRBD2. The germline V gene encodes CDR1 LNHDA and CDR2 SQIVND (reference sequence). Trimming took 5 bases from V and 0 from J; bases not matched to a gene: 7. This CDR3 is 16 amino acids long. This CDR3 reads CASSQLAATSTDTQYF. The CDR3 DNA is TGTGCCAGTAGTCAACTAGCGGCGACTAGCACAGATACGCAGTATTTT.

V and J are TRBV30 and TRBJ1-1; D gene uncertain. Deletions cut 8 bases from V and 1 base from J, with 11 bases between. Germline CDR1 is GTSNPN and CDR2 is SVGIG (reference sequence). This CDR3 comprises 12 residues. For the CDR3, the DNA is TGTGCCAATGGACGGGCGAACACTGAAGCTTTCTTT. This sequence encodes CANGRANTEAFF.

The rearrangement joins TRBV5-1 to TRBJ2-5; 9 positions agree with TRBD2. Trimming removed 4 bases from V and 10 bases from J; junction bases left unmatched: 8. CDR1 and CDR2 (germline): SGHRS, YFSETQ. The CDR3 has 13 residues. The CDR3 protein is CASSHEREDRQYF. DNA of the CDR3: TGCGCCAGCAGCCATGAGCGGGAGGACCGCCAGTACTTC. Based on the CDR3 plus reference TRBV5-1 and TRBJ2-5, the full variable domain is KAGVTQTPRYLIKTRGQQVTLSCSPISGHRSVSWYQQTPGQGLQFLFEYFSETQRNKGNFPGRFSGRQFSNSRSEMNVSTLELGDSALYLCASSHEREDRQYFGPGTRLLVL.

The rearrangement joins TRBV12-3 or TRBV12-4 to TRBJ1-5; no clear D. The ends were cut back, 3 bases at V and 6 bases at J, with 12 bases in the middle. The CDR3 covers 14 residues. This CDR3 is CASSLRVTSQPQHF. In DNA form, the CDR3 reads TGTGCCAGCAGTTTGAGGGTAACCAGTCAGCCCCAGCATTTT.

The chain couples TRBV6-5 to TRBJ2-1, with 9 positions matching TRBD1. The germline V gene has CDR1 MNHEY and CDR2 SVGAGI. CDR3 size: 16 residues. V trimming: 0 bases; J trimming: 3 bases; junction bases outside the gene matches: 3. CDR3 nucleotides: TGTGCCAGCAGTTACTCCGGGACAGGGAGCTACAATGAGCAGTTCTTC. Protein product: CASSYSGTGSYNEQFF.

This rearrangement joins TRBV5-1 to TRBJ2-7; 7 bases map to TRBD1. The V and J ends lost 1 base and 5 bases, in that order; junction bases with no gene match: 9. The CDR3 loop spans 15 amino acids. Germline V gives CDR1 SGHRS, CDR2 YFSETQ. For the CDR3, the DNA is TGCGCCAGCAGCTTGTTGGGACAGCCGCCCCACGAGCAGTACTTC. The encoded protein is CASSLLGQPPHEQYF.

The chain links TRBV7-2 to TRBJ1-1; D is undetermined. Germline CDR1 is SGHTA and CDR2 is FQGNSA. The CDR3 has 16 amino acids. Trimming pared 5 bases from V and 2 bases from J, leaving 18 bases between. CDR3 bases: TGTGCCAGCAGCCCCCAAGATTGGCAGACTAACACTGAAGCTTTCTTT. Its protein is CASSPQDWQTNTEAFF.

This clonotype was counted between two and nine times. This chain uses TRBV12-3 or TRBV12-4 with TRBJ2-2, with D possibly matching TRBD1 (6 bases). The ends were cut back, 6 bases at V and 2 bases at J, with 16 bases in the middle. The CDR3 loop spans 16 amino acids. CDR3 amino acids: CASRAAGTINTGELFF. The CDR3 DNA is TGTGCCAGCAGAGCAGCCGGGACAATTAACACCGGGGAGCTGTTTTTT.

V usage is TRBV20-1 and J usage is TRBJ2-2, with a possible D match to TRBD1 (6 bases). This CDR3 is built from 14 residues. Per germline, CDR1 DFQATT and CDR2 SNEGSKA (reference sequence). Trimming removed 6 bases at V and 2 bases at J, with 13 bases between. The CDR3 reads CSAARTDNTGELFF. As DNA, the CDR3 is TGCAGTGCCGCGAGGACAGATAACACCGGGGAGCTGTTTTTT.

This rearrangement joins TRBV27 to TRBJ2-1; 9 bases align to TRBD2. V dropped 3 bases and J dropped 6; count of bases not matched to a gene: 9. Germline V gene sequence: CDR1 MNHEY, CDR2 SMNVEV (reference sequence). The CDR3 has 16 residues. CDR3 loop: CASSFWASGNVNEQFF. CDR3 coding DNA: TGTGCCAGCAGTTTCTGGGCTAGCGGGAATGTCAATGAGCAGTTCTTC.

The chain has TRBV20-1 and TRBJ1-2; 7 bases fit TRBD1. Per germline, CDR1 DFQATT and CDR2 SNEGSKA (reference sequence). This CDR3 has 15 residues. The V and J ends lost 3 bases and 4 bases, in that order; junction bases with no gene match: 11. The CDR3 DNA reads as TGCAGTGCTAGGAGACAGGGCTTAATCTCCTATGGCTACACCTTC. This codes for CSARRQGLISYGYTF.

CDR3 DNA: TGTGCCAGCTCACCACTGAATAACTATGGCTACACCTTC. As protein: CASSPLNNYGYTF. The rearrangement links TRBV18 to TRBJ1-2, with D unclear. Trimming removed 1 base from V and 1 base from J, with 4 bases in between. This CDR3 region has 13 residues. Germline V gene data show CDR1 as KGHSH and CDR2 as LQKENI.

Only a few counts were recorded for this clonotype. The chain carries TRBV14 and TRBJ2-7, with TRBD2 identical over 9 bases. There are 15 residues in the CDR3. Germline V gene data show CDR1 as SGHDN and CDR2 as FVKESK. Trimming removed 4 bases from V and 3 bases from J; junction bases left unmatched: 7. The CDR3 DNA reads as TGTGCCAGCAGCCCCAACCTAGCGGGACTCTACGAGCAGTACTTC. It translates to CASSPNLAGLYEQYF.

This chain joins TRBV5-1 and TRBJ2-3; D is possibly TRBD1 or TRBD2 (5 bases each). With 4 bases removed from V and 0 bases from J, the gap between germline ends came to 18 bases. Germline V lookup: CDR1 SGHRS, CDR2 YFSETQ. The CDR3 covers 17 residues. CDR3 sequence reads: CASSNTGPWGSTDTQYF. For the CDR3, the DNA is TGCGCCAGCAGCAATACCGGGCCCTGGGGGAGCACAGATACGCAGTATTTT.

The V gene is TRBV5-1, the J gene TRBJ2-7; 8 bases match TRBD1. The CDR3 is made up of 16 amino acids. Unmatched junction bases numbered 10, after V lost 0 bases and J lost 5 bases. Germline assignment: CDR1 SGHRS and CDR2 YFSETQ. The CDR3 reads CASSLGTGQVGHEQYF. In nucleotides, the CDR3 is TGCGCCAGCAGCTTGGGGACGGGACAGGTTGGGCACGAGCAGTACTTC.